The 2 T cell receptor beta chains presented below share a single source sample, sequenced in a study of neurological immune-mediated disorders. TCRdb called the 5' RACE reads again in MiXCR, with one record for every CDR3 protein. This table has tens of thousands of distinct CDR3 sequences, under 3% appearing once. Sequenced sample: PBMCs. Every receptor here comes from a man aged 50-60 years with multiple sclerosis.

This clonotype came up many times. The chain uses TRBV7-9 and TRBJ2-3; D is uncertain. V was shortened by 4 bases and J by 5 bases, with 10 bases between the two germline ends. Germline CDR1 reads SEHNR; CDR2 reads FQNEAQ (reference sequence). There are 13 residues in the CDR3. DNA of the CDR3: TGTGCCAGCAGCTCCCTTTTGTTAGATACGCAGTATTTT. Translated, it gives CASSSLLLDTQYF.

This clonotype appeared many times. The chain recombines TRBV7-9 with TRBJ1-6; D uncertain. This CDR3 comprises 14 residues. V gave up 1 base and J gave up 11 bases, with 12 bases separating them. Germline CDR1 SEHNR, CDR2 FQNEAQ (reference sequence). The CDR3 DNA reads TGTGCCAGCAGCTTAGATCGCTCATCACCACCCCTCCACTTT. Encoded protein: CASSLDRSSPPLHF.